Sequencing of this T cell receptor (beta chain) was carried out in a study of shared T cell receptors in the human thymus. Germline CDR1 and CDR2: SNHLY and FYNNEI. Trimming removed 7 bases from V and 5 bases from J, with 14 bases in between. CDR3 length: 13 amino acids. The method was immunoSEQ multiplex PCR; TCRdb's version includes in-frame clones alone and lacks a portion of them. Of around 730,000 clones in the sample, 80% to 90% were seen once. This sample was shared with a second study, whose subject was human thymus T cells. That investigation notes: It was from resections taken during corrective heart surgery that the thymus tissue came. Thymic and blood repertoires showed apparently biased V and J gene usage. Related work found strong thymic repertoire overlap between unrelated individuals.

The rearrangement uses TRBV2 and TRBJ2-5; D is perhaps TRBD2 (5 bases). This receptor was obtained from a girl less than two years old with a congenital heart defect. Sample: thymocytes. The CDR3 DNA follows: TGTGCCAGCACGGGAAGGTGGGTCGAGACCCAGTACTTC. As protein: CASTGRWVETQYF.